Listed below are T cell receptor beta chains from one sample, sequenced in a study of CD8 T cells in Susac syndrome. A single record per CDR3 protein comes from TCRdb applying MiXCR to the immunoSEQ multiplex PCR reads. The table has about 200,000 distinct CDR3 sequences, 90% to 95% seen once. Sequencing used CD4+ T cells from PBMCs. The receptors shown here come from a human donor with Susac syndrome. The CDR3 runs from the conserved cysteine through the conserved F or W. The D gene is left open where the match is weak. Only some rows state a clone size, as once, few, many or a class for expanded clones.

J gene	clone size	D gene	V gene	CDR3 protein	CDR3 DNA
TRBJ2-3	.	TRBD2	TRBV4-1	CASSQRPRQDPVKRGSTDTQYF	TGCGCCAGCAGCCAAAGGCCGCGACAAGATCCAGTAAAGCGGGGAAGCACAGATACGCAGTATTTT
TRBJ2-6	.	.	TRBV19	CASKKGSPTGANVLTF	TGTGCCAGTAAGAAGGGCTCCCCCACCGGGGCCAACGTCCTGACTTTC
TRBJ1-4	.	TRBD1	TRBV3-1	CASSPNRGDEKLFF	TGTGCCAGCAGCCCCAACAGGGGCGATGAAAAACTGTTTTTT
TRBJ2-2	.	.	TRBV5-1	CASSFNRELFF	TGCGCCAGCAGCTTCAACAGGGAGCTGTTTTTT
TRBJ1-1	.	.	TRBV6-2/TRBV6-3	CASSSVDRAEAFF	TGTGCCAGCAGTTCTGTGGACAGAGCTGAAGCTTTCTTT
TRBJ2-7	.	.	TRBV7-8	CASSLKESGSYEQYF	TGTGCCAGCAGCTTAAAGGAGTCGGGCTCCTACGAGCAGTACTTC
TRBJ2-1	.	TRBD1	TRBV5-1	CASSSQGFYNEQFF	TGCGCCAGCAGCTCACAGGGGTTCTACAATGAGCAGTTCTTC
TRBJ1-6	.	.	TRBV7-9	CASSLADKGSPLHF	TGTGCCAGCAGCTTAGCGGACAAGGGGTCACCCCTCCACTTT
TRBJ2-3	.	.	TRBV4-1	CASSQALGPDTQYF	TGCGCCAGCAGCCAAGCCCTAGGCCCAGATACGCAGTATTTT
TRBJ1-1	.	.	TRBV3-1	CASSQVFGFEAFF	TGTGCCAGCAGCCAAGTTTTCGGATTTGAAGCTTTCTTT
TRBJ1-4	.	.	TRBV5-1	CASSSGSEKLFF	TGCGCCAGCAGCTCGGGGTCCGAAAAACTGTTTTTT
TRBJ2-7	.	TRBD1	TRBV30	CAWSARFPGQGYEQYF	TGTGCCTGGAGTGCACGGTTTCCGGGACAGGGTTACGAGCAGTACTTC
TRBJ2-1	.	TRBD2	TRBV3-1	CASTGTSGGSKQFF	TGTGCCAGCACCGGGACTAGCGGGGGGTCTAAGCAGTTCTTC
TRBJ1-2	.	TRBD1	TRBV5-6	CASSFTTGTLWGYTF	TGTGCCAGCAGCTTCACGACAGGGACCCTATGGGGCTACACCTTC
TRBJ2-2	.	.	TRBV20-1	CSAPGPGITGELFF	TGCAGTGCCCCGGGACCGGGTATTACCGGGGAGCTGTTTTTT
TRBJ1-5	.	.	TRBV5-6	CASSLYVTGKNQPQHF	TGTGCCAGCAGCTTGTATGTGACAGGCAAAAATCAGCCCCAGCATTTT
TRBJ2-1	.	.	TRBV7-9	CASSFSQGNEQFF	TGTGCCAGCAGCTTTTCACAGGGCAATGAGCAGTTCTTC
TRBJ1-6	.	.	TRBV12-3/TRBV12-4	CASSQDSYSPLHF	TGTGCCAGCAGCCAGGACAGTTATTCACCCCTCCACTTT
TRBJ1-5	.	.	TRBV11-2	CASSPDLKGNQPQHF	TGTGCCAGCAGCCCGGACCTCAAAGGCAATCAGCCCCAGCATTTT
TRBJ2-7	.	.	TRBV4-2	CASSPGTGFGEQYF	TGTGCCAGCAGCCCCGGGACTGGCTTCGGTGAGCAGTACTTC
TRBJ2-7	once	.	TRBV29-1	CSVARTAPYEQYF	TGCAGCGTTGCCCGGACAGCCCCCTACGAGCAGTACTTC
TRBJ2-7	once	.	TRBV28	CASSLGREQYF	TGTGCCAGCAGCCTCGGGAGAGAGCAGTACTTC